This TCR beta chain emerged from a study of vaccination effects on CD4 cells after COVID-19. This table comes from immunoSEQ multiplex PCR, and its TCRdb copy is limited to in-frame clones, with some not included. Altogether roughly 14,000 clones are present, around 72% being singletons, with the ten largest covering 9.9%. As regards this clone: The antigen is unknown.

Within the ViraFEST assay, antigen-specific CD4+ T cells underwent expansion with viral peptide pools prior to sequencing. Scientists isolated CD4+ T cells after an approximately 11-day culture period ended. Everyone in the study got two shots of either the BNT162b2 or mRNA-1273 vaccine. The CDR3 runs to 11 residues. The V gene's germline CDR1 is SNHLY and CDR2 FYNNEI. The ends were cut back, 2 bases at V and 7 bases at J, with 6 bases in the middle. This clonotype was obtained from a human donor who received a COVID-19 vaccine. The input for sequencing was CD4+ T cells from PBMCs cultured with SARS-CoV-2 spike peptides, taken after COVID-19 vaccination. This chain uses TRBV2 with TRBJ2-7, with D maybe TRBD1 (5 bases). The CDR3 DNA follows: TGTGCCAGCAGTGAAAGGACAGAGCAGTACTTC. Translating it yields CASSERTEQYF.